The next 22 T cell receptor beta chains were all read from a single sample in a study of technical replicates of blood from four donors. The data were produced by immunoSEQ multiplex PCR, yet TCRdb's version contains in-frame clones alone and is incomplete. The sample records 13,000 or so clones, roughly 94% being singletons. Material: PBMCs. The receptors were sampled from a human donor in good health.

The DNA of the CDR3 is TGCGCCAGCAGCTCCACGACAGGGATTTTCTACGAGCAGTACTTC. The encoded protein is CASSSTTGIFYEQYF. The chain links TRBV5-1 to TRBJ2-7; 7 bases align to TRBD1. The CDR3 loop spans 15 amino acids. With 3 bases clipped from V and 3 bases from J, the junction kept 9 bases outside the gene matches. The germline CDR1 and CDR2 sequences are SGHRS and YFSETQ.

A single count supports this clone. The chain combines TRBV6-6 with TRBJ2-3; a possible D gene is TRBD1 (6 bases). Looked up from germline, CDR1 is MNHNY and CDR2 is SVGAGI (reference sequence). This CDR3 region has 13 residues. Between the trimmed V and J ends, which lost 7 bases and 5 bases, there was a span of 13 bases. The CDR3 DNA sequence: TGTGCCAGCAATAACGACAGGCAAGATACGCAGTATTTT. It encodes CASNNDRQDTQYF.

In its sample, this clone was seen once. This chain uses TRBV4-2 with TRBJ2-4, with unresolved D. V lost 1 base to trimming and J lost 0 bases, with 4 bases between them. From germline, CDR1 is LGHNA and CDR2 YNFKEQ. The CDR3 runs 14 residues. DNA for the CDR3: TGTGCCAGCAGCCAAGCGGGAGCCAAAAACATTCAGTACTTC. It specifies CASSQAGAKNIQYF.

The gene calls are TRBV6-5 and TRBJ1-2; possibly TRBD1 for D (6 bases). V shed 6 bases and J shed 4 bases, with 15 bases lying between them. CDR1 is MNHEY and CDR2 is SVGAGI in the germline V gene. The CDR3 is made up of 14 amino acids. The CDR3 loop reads CASRLGAGVYGYTF. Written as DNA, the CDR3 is TGTGCCAGCAGATTAGGGGCAGGGGTCTATGGCTACACCTTC.

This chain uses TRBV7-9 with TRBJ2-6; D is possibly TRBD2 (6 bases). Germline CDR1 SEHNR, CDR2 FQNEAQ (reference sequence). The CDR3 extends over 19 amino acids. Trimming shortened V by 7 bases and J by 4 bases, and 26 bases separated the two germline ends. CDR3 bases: TGTGCCAGCACCCGAAGGAGGAGTGGCAGTCGGGAGGGGGCCAACGTCCTGACTTTC. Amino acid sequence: CASTRRRSGSREGANVLTF.

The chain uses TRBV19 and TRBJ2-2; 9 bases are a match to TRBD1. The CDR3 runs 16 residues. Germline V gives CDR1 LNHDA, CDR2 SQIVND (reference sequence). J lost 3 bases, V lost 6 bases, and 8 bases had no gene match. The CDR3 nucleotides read TGTGCCAGTAGGGACCGACAGGGGGTATACACCGGGGAGCTGTTTTTT. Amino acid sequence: CASRDRQGVYTGELFF.

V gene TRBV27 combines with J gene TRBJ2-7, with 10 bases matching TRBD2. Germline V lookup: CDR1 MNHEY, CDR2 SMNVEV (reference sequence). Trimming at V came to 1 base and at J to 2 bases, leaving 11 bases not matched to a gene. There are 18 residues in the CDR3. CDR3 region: CASSLWGGSSGGPYEQYF. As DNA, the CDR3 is TGTGCCAGCAGTTTATGGGGGGGTAGTAGCGGGGGGCCCTACGAGCAGTACTTC.

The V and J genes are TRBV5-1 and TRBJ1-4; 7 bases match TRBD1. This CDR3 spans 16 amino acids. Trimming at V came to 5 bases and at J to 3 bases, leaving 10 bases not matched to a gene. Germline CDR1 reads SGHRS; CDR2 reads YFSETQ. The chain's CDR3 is CASSRQGSEANEKLFF. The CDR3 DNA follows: TGCGCCAGCAGTCGACAGGGATCAGAGGCTAATGAAAAACTGTTTTTT.

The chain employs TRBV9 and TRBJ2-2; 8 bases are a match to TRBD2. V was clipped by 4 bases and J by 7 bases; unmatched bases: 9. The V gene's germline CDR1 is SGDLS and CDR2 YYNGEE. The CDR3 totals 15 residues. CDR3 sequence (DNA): TGTGCCAGCAGCCCCCCGGGGGGGGAGAACGGGGAGCTGTTTTTT. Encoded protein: CASSPPGGENGELFF. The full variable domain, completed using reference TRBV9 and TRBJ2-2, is DSGVTQTPKHLITATGQRVTLRCSPRSGDLSVYWYQQSLDQGLQFLIQYYNGEERAKGNILERFSAQQFPDLHSELNLSSLELGDSALYFCASSPPGGENGELFFGEGSRLTVL.

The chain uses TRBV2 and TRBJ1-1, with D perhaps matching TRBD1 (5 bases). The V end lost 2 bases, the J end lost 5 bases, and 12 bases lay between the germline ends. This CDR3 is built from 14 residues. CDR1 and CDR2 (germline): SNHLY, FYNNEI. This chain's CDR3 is CASSERGIETEAFF. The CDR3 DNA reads TGTGCCAGCAGTGAAAGGGGAATAGAGACTGAAGCTTTCTTT.

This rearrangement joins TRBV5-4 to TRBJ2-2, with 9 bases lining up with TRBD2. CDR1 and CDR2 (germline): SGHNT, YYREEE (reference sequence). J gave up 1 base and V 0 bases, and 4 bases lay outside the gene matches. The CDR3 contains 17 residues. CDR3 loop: CASSLGLAGLNTGELFF. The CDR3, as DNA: TGTGCCAGCAGCTTGGGGCTAGCGGGACTGAACACCGGGGAGCTGTTTTTT.

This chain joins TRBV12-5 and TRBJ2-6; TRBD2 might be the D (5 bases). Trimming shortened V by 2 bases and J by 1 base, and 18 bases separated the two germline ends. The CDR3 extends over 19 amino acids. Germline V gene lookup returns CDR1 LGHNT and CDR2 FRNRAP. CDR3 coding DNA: TGTGCTAGTGGTTTGTTGACGCCAGGCGGGTTTTCTGGGGCCAACGTCCTGACTTTC. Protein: CASGLLTPGGFSGANVLTF.

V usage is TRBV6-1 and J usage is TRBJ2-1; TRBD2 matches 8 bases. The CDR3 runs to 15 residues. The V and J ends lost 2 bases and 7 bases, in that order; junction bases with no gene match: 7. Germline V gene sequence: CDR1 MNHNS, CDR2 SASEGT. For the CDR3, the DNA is TGTGCCAGCAGTGAAATCGGGAGGGGACGAAATGAGCAGTTCTTC. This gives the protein CASSEIGRGRNEQFF.

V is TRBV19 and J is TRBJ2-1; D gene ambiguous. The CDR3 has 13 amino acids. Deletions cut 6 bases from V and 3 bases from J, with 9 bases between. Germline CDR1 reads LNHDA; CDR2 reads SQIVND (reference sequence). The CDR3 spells CASRKNNYNEQFF. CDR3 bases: TGTGCCAGTAGAAAGAACAACTACAATGAGCAGTTCTTC.

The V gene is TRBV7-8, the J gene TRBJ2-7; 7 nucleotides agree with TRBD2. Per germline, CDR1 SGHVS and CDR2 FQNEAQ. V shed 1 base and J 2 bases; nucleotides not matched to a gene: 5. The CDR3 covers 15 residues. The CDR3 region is CASSLGSSGAYEQYF. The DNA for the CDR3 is TGTGCCAGCAGCTTAGGGTCTAGCGGTGCCTACGAGCAGTACTTC.

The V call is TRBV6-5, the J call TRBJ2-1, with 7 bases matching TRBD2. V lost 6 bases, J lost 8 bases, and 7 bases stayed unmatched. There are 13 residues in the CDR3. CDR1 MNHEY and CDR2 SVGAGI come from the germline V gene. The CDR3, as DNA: TGTGCCAGCAGCCGGGGGGAGATCGATGAGCAGTTCTTC. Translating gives CASSRGEIDEQFF.

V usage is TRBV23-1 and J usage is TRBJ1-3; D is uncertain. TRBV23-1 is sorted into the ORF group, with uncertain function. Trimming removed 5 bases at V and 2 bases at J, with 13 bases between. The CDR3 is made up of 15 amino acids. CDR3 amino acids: CASSTEERAGNTIYF. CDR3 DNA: TGCGCCAGCAGTACAGAGGAGAGGGCTGGAAACACCATATATTTT.

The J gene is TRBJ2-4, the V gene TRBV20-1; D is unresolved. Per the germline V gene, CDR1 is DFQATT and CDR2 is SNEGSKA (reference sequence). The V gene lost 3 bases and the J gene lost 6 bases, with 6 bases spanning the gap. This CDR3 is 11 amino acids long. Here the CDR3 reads CSASFLNIQYF. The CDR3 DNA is TGCAGTGCTAGCTTCCTAAACATTCAGTACTTC.

The CDR3 coding sequence is TGTGCCAGCAGTGTACAGGTTTCCGGTGAGCAGTTCTTC. This gives the protein CASSVQVSGEQFF. The rearrangement joins TRBV25-1 to TRBJ2-1; possibly TRBD1 for D (5 bases). From germline, CDR1 is MGHDK and CDR2 SYGVNS. Trimming removed 4 bases from V and 9 bases from J, with 13 bases in between. CDR3 size: 13 residues.

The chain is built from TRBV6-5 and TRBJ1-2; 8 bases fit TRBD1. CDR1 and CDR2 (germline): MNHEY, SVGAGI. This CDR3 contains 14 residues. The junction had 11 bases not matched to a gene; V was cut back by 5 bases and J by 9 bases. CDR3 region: CASSDSGQGPRYTF. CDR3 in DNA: TGTGCCAGCAGTGACAGCGGACAGGGTCCTCGCTACACCTTC.

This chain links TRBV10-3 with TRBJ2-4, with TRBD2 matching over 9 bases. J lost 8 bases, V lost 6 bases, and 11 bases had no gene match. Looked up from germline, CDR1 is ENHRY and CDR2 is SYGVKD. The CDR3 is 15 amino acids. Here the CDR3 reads CAISSAGGPGDIQYF. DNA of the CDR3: TGTGCCATCAGCTCGGCGGGAGGGCCAGGGGACATTCAGTACTTC.

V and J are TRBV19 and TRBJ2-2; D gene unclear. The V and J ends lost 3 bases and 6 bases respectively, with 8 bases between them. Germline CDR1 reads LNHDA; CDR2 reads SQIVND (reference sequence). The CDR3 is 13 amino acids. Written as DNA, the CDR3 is TGTGCCAGTAGTATTAGAGGCCCCGGGGAGCTGTTTTTT. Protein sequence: CASSIRGPGELFF.